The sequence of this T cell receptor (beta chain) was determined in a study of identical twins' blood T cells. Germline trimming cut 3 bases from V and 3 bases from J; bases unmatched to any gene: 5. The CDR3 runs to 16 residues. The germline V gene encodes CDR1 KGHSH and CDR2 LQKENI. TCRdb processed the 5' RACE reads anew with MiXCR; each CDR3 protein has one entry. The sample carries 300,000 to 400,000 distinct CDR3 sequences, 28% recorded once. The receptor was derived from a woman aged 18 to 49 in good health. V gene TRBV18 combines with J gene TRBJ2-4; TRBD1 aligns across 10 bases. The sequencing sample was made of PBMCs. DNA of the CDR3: TGTGCCAGCTCACCCCGGACAGGGGGTGTCAAAAACATTCAGTACTTC. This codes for CASSPRTGGVKNIQYF.